A single sample gave rise to the 15 T cell receptor beta chains below, sequenced in a study of monozygotic twins with cystic fibrosis (dated by TCRdb to about 2021). Library construction relied on the immunoSEQ multiplex PCR assay. TCRdb provides this immuneACCESS table in a form limited to in-frame rearrangements. Some clones are lacking; in checked studies, under half of them reflect an unresolved V gene, and why the rest are absent is not known. This sample lists approximately 10,000 clones; over 99% were detected once. Clones ranked in the top ten supply 0.41% of the sample. Sequencing was carried out using blood. All receptors derive from a man in his late teens or twenties with cystic fibrosis.

The chain has TRBV7-2 and TRBJ2-2; D gene uncertain. This CDR3 has 14 residues. Germline loops: CDR1 SGHTA, CDR2 FQGNSA. Between the trimmed V and J ends, which lost 4 bases and 0 bases, there was a span of 6 bases. This CDR3 is CASSSGPNTGELFF. The CDR3, as DNA: TGTGCCAGCAGCTCGGGCCCGAACACCGGGGAGCTGTTTTTT. Filled out from reference TRBV7-2 and TRBJ2-2, the complete variable domain reads GAGVSQSPSNKVTEKGKDVELRCDPISGHTALYWYRQSLGQGLEFLIYFQGNSAPDKSGLPSDRFSAERTGGSVSTLTIQRTQQEDSAVYLCASSSGPNTGELFFGEGSRLTVL.

V is TRBV19 and J is TRBJ1-5; TRBD1 might be the D (5 bases). This CDR3 is built from 14 residues. Per the germline V gene, CDR1 is LNHDA and CDR2 is SQIVND (reference sequence). Trimming pared 7 bases from V and 3 bases from J, leaving 13 bases between. CDR3 coding DNA: TGTGCCAGTAAACGCAGGGCGGCCAATCAGCCCCAGCATTTT. Translating it yields CASKRRAANQPQHF. The complete variable domain, with remaining parts taken from reference TRBV19 and TRBJ1-5, reads DGGITQSPKYLFRKEGQNVTLSCEQNLNHDAMYWYRQDPGQGLRLIYYSQIVNDFQKGDIAEGYSVSREKKESFPLTVTSAQKNPTAFYLCASKRRAANQPQHFGDGTRLSIL.

The V gene is TRBV29-1, the J gene TRBJ2-7, with a possible D match to TRBD1 (5 bases). Trimming removed 3 bases from V and 3 bases from J, with 12 bases in between. The CDR3 is 13 residues long. Germline V gene data show CDR1 as SQVTM and CDR2 as ANQGSEA. The CDR3 loop reads CSVDLAGNYEQYF. The CDR3 DNA follows: TGCAGCGTTGATTTGGCAGGGAACTACGAGCAGTACTTC.

This chain connects TRBV27 to TRBJ2-7; D possibly corresponds to TRBD1 (5 bases). Trimming cost V 6 bases and J 4 bases, with 13 bases left between them. CDR1 is MNHEY and CDR2 is SMNVEV in the germline V gene (reference sequence). The CDR3 extends over 13 amino acids. The CDR3 DNA reads TGTGCCAGCAGATCTTCAGGGATGTACGAGCAGTACTTC. This codes for CASRSSGMYEQYF.

The V call is TRBV19, the J call TRBJ1-4; the D gene is possibly TRBD1 (6 bases). CDR1 is LNHDA, CDR2 SQIVND, per germline (reference sequence). The CDR3 runs to 14 residues. V lost 8 bases and J 3 bases, leaving 13 bases between the germline ends. CDR3 amino acids: CASSRTAPNEKLFF. CDR3 coding DNA: TGTGCCAGTTCTCGGACAGCTCCTAATGAAAAACTGTTTTTT.

The chain joins TRBV25-1 to TRBJ2-5; 8 bases agree with TRBD2. In germline, CDR1 is MGHDK, CDR2 SYGVNS. The CDR3 is made up of 16 amino acids. Unmatched junction bases numbered 6, after V lost 3 bases and J lost 0 bases. CDR3 sequence reads: CASSDTRGGNQETQYF. The CDR3 nucleotides are TGTGCCAGCAGTGACACTCGCGGGGGGAACCAAGAGACCCAGTACTTC.

This chain links TRBV30 with TRBJ2-2, with a possible D match to TRBD2 (5 bases). The germline V gene encodes CDR1 GTSNPN and CDR2 SVGIG (reference sequence). V gave up 5 bases and J gave up 5 bases, with 15 bases separating them. The CDR3 length is 14 residues. The CDR3 region has the DNA TGTGCCTGGCGATCTAATGCGGGTACCGGGGAGCTGTTTTTT. Protein sequence: CAWRSNAGTGELFF.

This chain links TRBV7-8 with TRBJ1-4, with D tentatively TRBD1 (5 bases). The V and J ends lost 5 bases and 8 bases respectively, with 21 bases between them. The CDR3 has 16 amino acids. CDR1 is SGHVS and CDR2 is FQNEAQ in the germline V gene. This chain's CDR3 is CASSPSTGGRGEKLFF. For the CDR3, the DNA is TGTGCCAGCAGCCCGAGCACGGGGGGAAGGGGAGAAAAACTGTTTTTT.

This clone was counted once. V is TRBV7-6 and J is TRBJ1-4; no clear D gene. The CDR3 runs 15 residues. V was trimmed by 5 bases and J by 5 bases, leaving 15 bases between them. Germline CDR1 reads SGHVS; CDR2 reads FNYEAQ. The CDR3 DNA reads as TGTGCCAGCAGCCCCAGAGCTCCTAGGAATGAAAAACTGTTTTTT. It translates to CASSPRAPRNEKLFF.

The V call is TRBV6-5, the J call TRBJ2-2, with 7 bases fitting TRBD2. Germline-derived CDR1 and CDR2 are MNHEY and SVGAGI. This CDR3 contains 15 residues. The trim removed 5 bases at V and 3 bases at J, leaving 6 bases unmatched. Here the CDR3 reads CASSGPSGHTGELFF. For the CDR3, the DNA is TGTGCCAGCAGTGGACCTAGCGGACACACCGGGGAGCTGTTTTTT.

The chain joins TRBV25-1 to TRBJ1-6; maybe TRBD1 (5 bases). CDR1 MGHDK and CDR2 SYGVNS come from the germline V gene. CDR3 length equals 14 residues. V lost 4 bases and J lost 2, with 6 bases in between. This chain's CDR3 is CASSGGAYNSPLHF. CDR3 nucleotides: TGTGCCAGCAGTGGGGGGGCCTATAATTCACCCCTCCACTTT.

The chain joins TRBV28 to TRBJ2-1, with 7 bases fitting TRBD2. The CDR3 has 17 amino acids. CDR1 and CDR2 (germline): MDHEN, SYDVKM. Losses at the gene ends were 5 bases for V and 0 bases for J; bases not matched to a gene: 10. This CDR3 reads CASSPHPGGRSYNEQFF. CDR3 nucleotides: TGTGCCAGCAGTCCCCACCCGGGGGGACGCTCCTACAATGAGCAGTTCTTC.

This chain connects TRBV4-2 to TRBJ2-3, with 11 bases that match TRBD1. V was clipped by 1 base and J by 2 bases; unmatched bases: 5. Germline assignment: CDR1 LGHNA and CDR2 YNFKEQ. The CDR3 extends over 17 amino acids. The chain's CDR3 is CASSQVGTGGITDTQYF. CDR3 coding DNA: TGTGCCAGCAGCCAAGTTGGGACAGGGGGGATCACAGATACGCAGTATTTT.

This sequence joins TRBV9 and TRBJ2-2; D is uncertain. The CDR3 sequence is 15 residues long. V dropped 0 bases and J dropped 2 bases, with 8 bases sitting between them. Germline assignment: CDR1 SGDLS and CDR2 YYNGEE. CDR3 protein: CASSVAPRNTGELFF. In DNA form, the CDR3 reads TGTGCCAGCAGCGTAGCGCCCCGAAACACCGGGGAGCTGTTTTTT.

This rearrangement joins TRBV2 to TRBJ2-2; perhaps TRBD2 as D (6 bases). V was pared by 8 bases and J by 3 bases, with 10 bases between. CDR1 SNHLY and CDR2 FYNNEI come from the germline V gene. CDR3 length: 13 residues. The CDR3, as DNA: TGTGCCAGCTTGGGGGGTTACACCGGGGAGCTGTTTTTT. The encoded protein is CASLGGYTGELFF.